The 23 T cell receptor beta chains reported below all come from one sample, sequenced in a study of T cell clonotyping in hematopoietic cell transplantation. Time point in this sample: recipient sample about 28 days before transplant, after cytoreduction. The protocol was immunoSEQ multiplex PCR, while the TCRdb copy is restricted to in-frame clones and leaves out a portion. The repertoire has 46,000 or so clones, more than 75% of them found once; the top ten carry 5.9%. The sample in question was peripheral blood mononuclear cells, obtained before stem cell transplant. The receptor source for this set is a man between 60 and 75 years old with biphenotypic leukemia. Some clones in this sample may be carry-over from other donors' samples.

This clone was picked up one time. This chain links TRBV19 with TRBJ2-2, with no clear D. The V end was cut by 0 bases, the J end by 4 bases, with 9 bases between. Germline CDR1 reads LNHDA; CDR2 reads SQIVND (reference sequence). The CDR3 covers 15 residues. CDR3 nucleotide sequence: TGTGCCAGTAGTATAGAACCCCTGGGCACCGGGGAGCTGTTTTTT. It specifies CASSIEPLGTGELFF.

This clone was counted only a few times. The rearrangement joins TRBV7-9 to TRBJ1-2; D call uncertain. This CDR3 contains 10 residues. Germline CDR1 reads SEHNR; CDR2 reads FQNEAQ (reference sequence). V was trimmed by 5 bases and J by 9 bases, leaving 7 bases between them. Here the CDR3 DNA reads TGTGCCAGCAGCCGCGACAGCTACACCTTC. Protein product: CASSRDSYTF. The full variable domain, its missing parts supplied by reference TRBV7-9 and TRBJ1-2, is DTGVSQNPRHKITKRGQNVTFRCDPISEHNRLYWYRQTLGQGPEFLTYFQNEAQLEKSRLLSDRFSAERPKGSFSTLEIQRTEQGDSAMYLCASSRDSYTFGSGTRLTVV.

The genes are TRBV2 and TRBJ1-3, with TRBD1 matching over 8 bases. This CDR3 has 13 residues. The junction had 0 bases not matched to a gene; V was cut back by 6 bases and J by 2 bases. CDR1 and CDR2 (germline): SNHLY, FYNNEI. The CDR3 DNA sequence: TGTGCCAGCAGGACAGGGGCTGGAAACACCATATATTTT. It is translated as CASRTGAGNTIYF.

This chain joins TRBV25-1 and TRBJ1-2; 7 bases line up with TRBD1. The ends lost 3 bases at V and 2 bases at J; junction bases unmatched: 3. Germline loops: CDR1 MGHDK, CDR2 SYGVNS. The CDR3 totals 14 residues. The DNA of the CDR3 is TGTGCCAGCAGTGACCCGGGACAGAACTATGGCTACACCTTC. Translating gives CASSDPGQNYGYTF.

This clone has a single count. The chain couples TRBV27 to TRBJ1-1; D gene uncertain. V lost 7 bases and J lost 8, with 20 bases in between. The germline gives CDR1 MNHEY, CDR2 SMNVEV (reference sequence). This CDR3 region has 14 residues. The CDR3: CASTHYRGSGEAFF. CDR3 in DNA: TGTGCCAGCACCCACTACCGAGGATCGGGAGAAGCTTTCTTT.

V usage is TRBV19 and J usage is TRBJ1-2; 9 nucleotides match TRBD1. The ends lost 8 bases at V and 4 bases at J; junction bases unmatched: 8. CDR1 is LNHDA, CDR2 SQIVND, per germline (reference sequence). The CDR3 extends over 14 amino acids. This chain's CDR3 is CASRVGQGSYGYTF. CDR3 in DNA: TGTGCCAGTCGCGTGGGACAGGGCAGCTATGGCTACACCTTC.

This sequence joins TRBV30 and TRBJ1-1; D gene unclear. This CDR3 contains 14 residues. Germline V gene sequence: CDR1 GTSNPN, CDR2 SVGIG (reference sequence). With 8 bases removed from V and 3 bases from J, the gap between germline ends came to 19 bases. CDR3 nucleotide sequence: TGTGCCCGTAACCGGGCCCAGCGGGACACTGAAGCTTTCTTT. Protein sequence: CARNRAQRDTEAFF.

This chain joins TRBV28 and TRBJ2-7; 7 bases are shared with TRBD1. With V trimmed by 5 bases and J by 11 bases, 12 bases remained unmatched. There are 13 residues in the CDR3. The germline V gene has CDR1 MDHEN and CDR2 SYDVKM. The CDR3 region is CASSPTDRLRKYF. The DNA of the CDR3 is TGTGCCAGCAGTCCCACGGACAGGTTGAGAAAGTACTTC.

The V gene is TRBV30, the J gene TRBJ1-4; 8 bases fit TRBD1. Germline lookup yields CDR1 GTSNPN and CDR2 SVGIG (reference sequence). The length of the CDR3 is 14 residues. V lost 0 bases and J lost 8; bases outside the gene matches: 5. The CDR3 protein is CAWSVTGAVEKLFF. In DNA form, the CDR3 reads TGTGCCTGGAGTGTGACAGGGGCGGTAGAAAAACTGTTTTTT. The whole variable domain, filled in from reference TRBV30 and TRBJ1-4, reads SQTIHQWPATLVQPVGSPLSLECTVEGTSNPNLYWYRQAAGRGLQLLFYSVGIGQISSEVPQNLSASRPQDRQFILSSKKLLLSDSGFYLCAWSVTGAVEKLFFGSGTQLSVL.

The chain is built from TRBV6-5 and TRBJ1-1; the D is unclear. Trimming left V 2 bases short and J 6 bases short, with 4 bases between. In germline, CDR1 is MNHEY, CDR2 SVGAGI. The CDR3 spans 11 residues. The CDR3 DNA sequence: TGTGCCAGCAGTTACGCGGCTGAAGCTTTCTTT. Amino acids: CASSYAAEAFF.

The chain has TRBV9 and TRBJ1-1; D gene ambiguous. Germline V gives CDR1 SGDLS, CDR2 YYNGEE. Between the trimmed V and J ends, which lost 4 bases and 5 bases, there was a span of 12 bases. The CDR3 has 13 amino acids. CDR3 coding DNA: TGTGCCAGCAGCACCCGACTCGCTACTGAAGCTTTCTTT. Protein sequence: CASSTRLATEAFF.

A single count supports this clone. J is TRBJ1-1 and V is TRBV7-9; D is ambiguous. Germline values: CDR1 SEHNR, CDR2 FQNEAQ (reference sequence). This CDR3 contains 14 residues. Trimming stripped 4 bases from V and 0 bases from J, with 9 bases between. DNA of the CDR3: TGTGCCAGCAGCTATGACGGATTGAACACTGAAGCTTTCTTT. It translates to CASSYDGLNTEAFF.

This clone was observed a single time. The chain employs TRBV6-6 and TRBJ2-7; no definite D call. Trimming took off 6 bases at V and 0 bases at J, with 15 bases between the two ends. The germline V gene has CDR1 MNHNY and CDR2 SVGAGI (reference sequence). The length of the CDR3 is 15 residues. CDR3 in amino acids: CASSRARALSYEQYF. CDR3 nucleotide sequence: TGTGCCAGCAGCCGAGCCCGGGCCCTCTCCTACGAGCAGTACTTC.

The chain couples TRBV28 to TRBJ2-2; TRBD2 aligns across 8 bases. Germline-derived CDR1 and CDR2 are MDHEN and SYDVKM. The CDR3 covers 13 residues. V dropped 10 bases and J dropped 7; count of bases not matched to a gene: 8. The CDR3 spells CAIKRELGGELFF. CDR3 sequence (DNA): TGTGCCATCAAGCGGGAGTTAGGCGGGGAGCTGTTTTTT.

The genes are TRBV6-1 and TRBJ2-2; 7 bases match TRBD1. Trimming cost V 3 bases and J 4 bases; bases outside gene matches: 5. The CDR3 contains 15 residues. Germline loops: CDR1 MNHNS, CDR2 SASEGT. The CDR3 DNA is TGTGCCAGCAGTGAGAGGGGGCGCGGCACCGGGGAGCTGTTTTTT. Its translation: CASSERGRGTGELFF.

CDR3 region: CASTPGQANYGYTF. CDR3 coding DNA: TGTGCCAGCACCCCAGGACAGGCAAACTATGGCTACACCTTC. The genes are TRBV6-1 and TRBJ1-2; 7 nucleotides line up with TRBD1. The germline V gene encodes CDR1 MNHNS and CDR2 SASEGT. Trimming at V came to 7 bases and at J to 2 bases, leaving 7 bases not matched to a gene. The CDR3 totals 14 residues.

The V gene is TRBV19, the J gene TRBJ1-2, with TRBD1 as a possible D gene (6 bases). Germline values: CDR1 LNHDA, CDR2 SQIVND (reference sequence). V lost 6 bases and J 1 base, leaving 18 bases between the germline ends. The CDR3 length is 16 residues. Here the CDR3 DNA reads TGTGCCAGTAGGCATACAGGGATGGGGGTTAACTATGGCTACACCTTC. Translating gives CASRHTGMGVNYGYTF. The full variable domain, in which reference TRBV19 and TRBJ1-2 provide the parts outside the CDR3, is DGGITQSPKYLFRKEGQNVTLSCEQNLNHDAMYWYRQDPGQGLRLIYYSQIVNDFQKGDIAEGYSVSREKKESFPLTVTSAQKNPTAFYLCASRHTGMGVNYGYTFGSGTRLTVV.

For this clone: Its ends do not fully match the called genes, so a read error is possible. This chain links TRBV5-4 with TRBJ2-3; 7 bases are shared with TRBD2. Per germline, CDR1 SGHNT and CDR2 YYREEE (reference sequence). The length of the CDR3 is 15 residues. In nucleotides, the CDR3 is TGTGCCAGCACCTTGGGAGGGGCGATCACAGATACGCAGTATTTT. Protein product: CASTLGGAITDTQYF. Looking up the rest from reference TRBV5-4 and TRBJ2-3 gives the full variable domain: ETGVTQSPTHLIKTRGQQVTLRCSSQSGHNTVSWYQQALGQGPQFIFQYYREEENGRGNFPPRFSGLQFPNYSSELNVNALELDDSALYLCASTLGGAITDTQYFGPGTRLTVL.

The V and J genes are TRBV15 and TRBJ2-6, with D hard to call. V dropped 0 bases and J dropped 0 bases, with 15 bases sitting between them. The CDR3 runs 19 residues. Germline-derived CDR1 and CDR2 are LNHNV and YYDKDF (reference sequence). CDR3 region: CATSRDWVLPSSGANVLTF. The CDR3 coding sequence is TGTGCCACCAGCAGAGATTGGGTACTACCCAGCTCTGGGGCCAACGTCCTGACTTTC.

V and J are TRBV4-3 and TRBJ1-1; D is unresolved. The V gene's germline CDR1 is LGHNA and CDR2 YSLEER. The CDR3 runs 17 residues. V gave up 0 bases and J gave up 0 bases, with 14 bases separating them. The chain's CDR3 is CASSQDRLVGLNTEAFF. The CDR3 region has the DNA TGCGCCAGCAGCCAAGATCGGCTGGTTGGGTTGAACACTGAAGCTTTCTTT.

The rearrangement uses TRBV21-1 and TRBJ1-5; TRBD1, as called in the table, went unchecked against the DNA. TRBV21-1 constitutes a pseudogene. This CDR3 comprises 14 residues. The CDR3 here is CASSHRGPEQPQHF. The CDR3 nucleotides read TGTGCCAGCAGCCACAGGGGGCCGGAACAGCCCCAGCATTTT.

The chain uses TRBV15 and TRBJ1-2, with no clear D. The germline V gene has CDR1 LNHNV and CDR2 YYDKDF (reference sequence). The V and J ends lost 2 bases and 8 bases respectively, with 12 bases between them. This CDR3 has 13 residues. CDR3 nucleotide sequence: TGTGCCACCAGCAGACCCGGGATTTGGGGCTACACCTTC. This codes for CATSRPGIWGYTF. Looking up the rest from reference TRBV15 and TRBJ1-2 gives the full variable domain: DAMVIQNPRYQVTQFGKPVTLSCSQTLNHNVMYWYQQKSSQAPKLLFHYYDKDFNNEADTPDNFQSRRPNTSFCFLDIRSPGLGDTAMYLCATSRPGIWGYTFGSGTRLTVV.

The V gene is TRBV30, the J gene TRBJ2-7; D is possibly TRBD2 (5 bases). Trimming cost V 5 bases and J 3 bases, with 8 bases left between them. Germline V lookup: CDR1 GTSNPN, CDR2 SVGIG (reference sequence). This CDR3 region has 11 residues. The CDR3 DNA is TGTGCCTGGGCGGGCAGCTACGAGCAGTACTTC. Its translation is CAWAGSYEQYF.